Reported below is one T cell receptor (beta chain). Its antigen remains unidentified. The table came from immunoSEQ multiplex PCR; TCRdb's copy has only in-frame clones and leaves some out. Here the sample spans fewer than 1 million clones, 90% to 97% being singletons. The sample belongs to a study of shared clonotypes between healthy human individuals. Study overall: Per donor, CD8 memory used one plate, CD8 naive used two, CD4 memory used three and CD4 naive used three.

Findings of the study overall: Large depth notwithstanding, sorted-subset sequencing proved incomplete by rarefaction. The naive CD4 repertoires of a handful of donors were compared, and roughly 5% of clonotypes were shared. Blood was the sole source, and tissue repertoires probably differ.

The naive CD8 population came from CD45RO-negative cells selected for CCR7, without terminally differentiated effector memory CD45RA+ cells. Specimen: naive CD8+ T cells sorted from blood. This clonotype originated in a man between 25 and 39 years old in good health.

The CDR3 region has the DNA TGTGCCAGCAGTTTCGGGGACAGGGGGCAATACGAGCAGTACTTC. This gives the protein CASSFGDRGQYEQYF. The rearrangement links TRBV27 to TRBJ2-7; TRBD1 matches 12 bases. The germline CDR1 and CDR2 sequences are MNHEY and SMNVEV (reference sequence). This CDR3 spans 15 amino acids. Trimming at V came to 3 bases and at J to 4 bases, leaving 4 bases not matched to a gene.